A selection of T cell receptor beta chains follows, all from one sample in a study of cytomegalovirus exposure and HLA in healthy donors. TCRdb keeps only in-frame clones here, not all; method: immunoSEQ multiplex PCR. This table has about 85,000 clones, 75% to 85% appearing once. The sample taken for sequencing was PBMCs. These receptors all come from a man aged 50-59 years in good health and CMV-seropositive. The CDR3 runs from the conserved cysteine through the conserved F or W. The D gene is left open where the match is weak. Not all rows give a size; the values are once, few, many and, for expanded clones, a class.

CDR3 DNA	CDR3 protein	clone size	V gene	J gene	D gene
TGTGCCAGCAGCCCCGGGACAGGGTATCCCGGGGAGCTGTTTTTT	CASSPGTGYPGELFF	NA	TRBV7-9	TRBJ2-2	TRBD1
TGTGCCAGCAGCTCGACACGAGTGACAGGGTCCGGAGACTTC	CASSSTRVTGSGDF	NA	TRBV5-4	TRBJ2-5	TRBD1
TGCAGCGCCAAGCCGGGACTCCTGGAGACTGAAGCTTTCTTT	CSAKPGLLETEAFF	NA	TRBV29-1	TRBJ1-1	NA
TGTGCCAGTCTAGCGGGAGTTGTGTACAATGAGCAGTTCTTC	CASLAGVVYNEQFF	NA	TRBV2	TRBJ2-1	TRBD2
TGTGCCAGCAGCTTAGCTGCCGGGACAGGGGTGGATGAGCAGTTCTTC	CASSLAAGTGVDEQFF	NA	TRBV7-6	TRBJ2-1	TRBD1
TGTGCCAGCAGCCCTAGGGGCGGCTCTGGAAACACCATATATTTT	CASSPRGGSGNTIYF	NA	TRBV7-2	TRBJ1-3	NA
TGTGCCAGCAGCACCCTCGACAGTTTCTATAGCAATCAGCCCCAGCATTTT	CASSTLDSFYSNQPQHF	NA	TRBV21-1	TRBJ1-5	NA
TGTGCCAGCAGCGCCTGGACAGGGGGAACAAATCAGCCCCAGCATTTT	CASSAWTGGTNQPQHF	NA	TRBV5-8	TRBJ1-5	TRBD1
TGTGCCTGGGGGACAGGGCTAAACACTGAAGCTTTCTTT	CAWGTGLNTEAFF	NA	TRBV30	TRBJ1-1	TRBD1
TGTGCCAGCGGGGGAGACAGGGGGCGTGATGGCTACACCTTC	CASGGDRGRDGYTF	few	TRBV6-5	TRBJ1-2	TRBD1
TGTGCCAGTAGTATAATAAGCGGGAGCTCCTACAATGAGCAGTTCTTC	CASSIISGSSYNEQFF	NA	TRBV19	TRBJ2-1	TRBD2
TGTGCCAGCAGCCTAGGACTAGCGGGAGTGGGGAGCGTCTCCTACAATGAGCAGTTCTTC	CASSLGLAGVGSVSYNEQFF	NA	TRBV7-8	TRBJ2-1	TRBD2
TGTGCCAGCACGGCGGGACCTCTCACAGATACGCAGTATTTT	CASTAGPLTDTQYF	NA	TRBV6-5	TRBJ2-3	NA
TGTGCCAGCAGCTTCCTACCCCGTCGTCCAACTAATGAAAAACTGTTTTTT	CASSFLPRRPTNEKLFF	NA	TRBV5-8	TRBJ1-4	NA
TGCAGTGCTCATTTGAACACTGAAGCTTTCTTT	CSAHLNTEAFF	NA	TRBV20-1	TRBJ1-1	NA
TGTGCCAGCAGCCTCCGACACGCCTCCTACGAGCAGTACTTC	CASSLRHASYEQYF	once	TRBV9	TRBJ2-7	NA
TGTGCCAGCAGTGGAGGGACTAGCGGGAGCACAGATACGCAGTATTTT	CASSGGTSGSTDTQYF	NA	TRBV2	TRBJ2-3	TRBD2
TGTGCCAGCAGCCAAGTAACCCCAGACAGGGGCCGCCTGAACTCTGGAAACACCATATATTTT	CASSQVTPDRGRLNSGNTIYF	NA	TRBV4-2	TRBJ1-3	TRBD1
TGCGCCAGCAGCTTGGCGTATCGAGTTAGGGGTACCCATGATGGGGTAGTCTACGAGCAGTACTTC	CASSLAYRVRGTHDGVVYEQYF	NA	TRBV5-1	TRBJ2-7	NA
TGTGCCTGGAGGACGACAGGGGGTGGCGATGGCTACACCTTC	CAWRTTGGGDGYTF	few	TRBV30	TRBJ1-2	TRBD1
TGTGCCAGCAGCTTAATGTTTGGAGTGGATACGCAGTATTTT	CASSLMFGVDTQYF	once	TRBV7-9	TRBJ2-3	NA
TGTGCCAGCAGCACTTCGAAAGGGGCAAGGTATGGCTACACCTTC	CASSTSKGARYGYTF	NA	TRBV21-1	TRBJ1-2	NA